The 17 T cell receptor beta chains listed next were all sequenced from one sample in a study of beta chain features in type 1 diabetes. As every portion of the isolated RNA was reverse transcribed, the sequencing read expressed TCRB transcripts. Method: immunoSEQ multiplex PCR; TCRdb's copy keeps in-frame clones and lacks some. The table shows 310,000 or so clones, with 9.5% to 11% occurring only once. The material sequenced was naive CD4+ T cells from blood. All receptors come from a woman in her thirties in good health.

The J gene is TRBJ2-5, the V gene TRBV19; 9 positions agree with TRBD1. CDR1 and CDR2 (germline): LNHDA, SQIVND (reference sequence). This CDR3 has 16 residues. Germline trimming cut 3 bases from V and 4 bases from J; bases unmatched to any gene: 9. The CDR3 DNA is TGTGCCAGTAGTATTGAAGGACAGGGGCTGGGAGAGACCCAGTACTTC. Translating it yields CASSIEGQGLGETQYF. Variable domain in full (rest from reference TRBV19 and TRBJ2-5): DGGITQSPKYLFRKEGQNVTLSCEQNLNHDAMYWYRQDPGQGLRLIYYSQIVNDFQKGDIAEGYSVSREKKESFPLTVTSAQKNPTAFYLCASSIEGQGLGETQYFGPGTRLLVL.

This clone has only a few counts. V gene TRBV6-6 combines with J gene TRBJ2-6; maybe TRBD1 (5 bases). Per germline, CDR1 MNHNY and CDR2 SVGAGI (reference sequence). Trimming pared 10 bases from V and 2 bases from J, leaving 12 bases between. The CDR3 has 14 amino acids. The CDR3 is CATHFRAGANVLTF. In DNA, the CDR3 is TGTGCCACTCACTTCAGGGCTGGGGCCAACGTCCTGACTTTC.

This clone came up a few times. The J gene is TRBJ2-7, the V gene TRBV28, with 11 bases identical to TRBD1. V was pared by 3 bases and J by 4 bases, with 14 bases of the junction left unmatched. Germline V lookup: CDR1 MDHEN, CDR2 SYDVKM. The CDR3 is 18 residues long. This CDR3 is CASSFPQTLRDRGYEQYF. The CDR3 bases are TGTGCCAGCAGTTTTCCCCAGACCCTCCGGGACAGGGGGTACGAGCAGTACTTC.

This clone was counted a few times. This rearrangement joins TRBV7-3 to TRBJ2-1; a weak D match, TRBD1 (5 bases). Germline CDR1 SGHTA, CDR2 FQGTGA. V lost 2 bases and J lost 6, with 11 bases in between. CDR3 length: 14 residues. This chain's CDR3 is CASSLQGRSNEQFF. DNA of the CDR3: TGTGCCAGCAGCTTACAGGGTCGGAGCAATGAGCAGTTCTTC.

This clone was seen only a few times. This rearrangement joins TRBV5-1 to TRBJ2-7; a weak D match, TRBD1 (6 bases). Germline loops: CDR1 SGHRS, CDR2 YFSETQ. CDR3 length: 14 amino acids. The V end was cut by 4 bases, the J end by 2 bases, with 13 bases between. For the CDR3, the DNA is TGCGCCAGCAGCACCAGACAGGCGGCCTACGAGCAGTACTTC. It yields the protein CASSTRQAAYEQYF. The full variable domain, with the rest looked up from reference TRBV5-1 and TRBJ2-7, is KAGVTQTPRYLIKTRGQQVTLSCSPISGHRSVSWYQQTPGQGLQFLFEYFSETQRNKGNFPGRFSGRQFSNSRSEMNVSTLELGDSALYLCASSTRQAAYEQYFGPGTRLTVT.

The CDR3 DNA sequence: TGTGCCAGCAGCCTGAGACACCCGTTAGACGAGCAGTACTTC. This translates into CASSLRHPLDEQYF. The V call is TRBV7-9, the J call TRBJ2-7; D uncertain. Germline assignment: CDR1 SEHNR and CDR2 FQNEAQ (reference sequence). Trimming left V 5 bases short and J 5 bases short, with 16 bases between. The CDR3 is 14 amino acids.

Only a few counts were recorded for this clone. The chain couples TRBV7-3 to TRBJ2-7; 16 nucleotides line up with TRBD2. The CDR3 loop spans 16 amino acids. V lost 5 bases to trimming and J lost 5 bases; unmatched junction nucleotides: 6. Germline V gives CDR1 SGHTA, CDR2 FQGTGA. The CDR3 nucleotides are TGTGCCAGCAGCCTCGGGACTAGCGGGAGGGCCCACGAGCAGTACTTC. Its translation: CASSLGTSGRAHEQYF.

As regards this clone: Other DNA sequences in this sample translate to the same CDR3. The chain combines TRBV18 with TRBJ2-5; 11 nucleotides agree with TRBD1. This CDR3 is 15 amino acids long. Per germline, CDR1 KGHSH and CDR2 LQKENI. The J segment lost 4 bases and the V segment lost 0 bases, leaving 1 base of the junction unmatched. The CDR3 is CASSPPGQGGETQYF. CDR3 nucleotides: TGTGCCAGCTCACCACCGGGACAGGGGGGAGAGACCCAGTACTTC.

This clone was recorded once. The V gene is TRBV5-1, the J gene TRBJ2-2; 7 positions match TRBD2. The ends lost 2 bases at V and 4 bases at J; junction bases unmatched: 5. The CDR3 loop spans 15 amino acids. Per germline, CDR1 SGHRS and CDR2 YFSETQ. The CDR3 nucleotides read TGCGCCAGCAGCTTAGGGGACTATCCCACCGGGGAGCTGTTTTTT. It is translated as CASSLGDYPTGELFF.

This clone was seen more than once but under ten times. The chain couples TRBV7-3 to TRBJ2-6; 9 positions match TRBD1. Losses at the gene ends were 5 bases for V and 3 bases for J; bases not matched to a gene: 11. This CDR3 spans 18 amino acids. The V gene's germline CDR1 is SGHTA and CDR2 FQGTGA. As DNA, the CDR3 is TGTGCCAGCAGCGTGACAGGGGGAGGGGGAAGTGGGGCCAACGTCCTGACTTTC. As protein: CASSVTGGGGSGANVLTF.

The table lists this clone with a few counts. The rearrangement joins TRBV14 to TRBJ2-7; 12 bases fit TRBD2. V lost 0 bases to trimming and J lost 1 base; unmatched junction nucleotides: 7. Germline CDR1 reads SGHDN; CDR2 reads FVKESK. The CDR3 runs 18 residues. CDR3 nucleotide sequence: TGTGCCAGCAGCCAAGATCGGACTAGCGGGACTCTGTCCTACGAGCAGTACTTC. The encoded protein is CASSQDRTSGTLSYEQYF.

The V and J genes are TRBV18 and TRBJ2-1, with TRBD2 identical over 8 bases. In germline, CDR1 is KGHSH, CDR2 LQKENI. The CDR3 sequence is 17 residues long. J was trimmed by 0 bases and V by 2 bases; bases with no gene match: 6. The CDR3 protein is CASSPYTSGDSYNEQFF. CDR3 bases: TGTGCCAGCTCACCATACACTAGCGGCGACTCCTACAATGAGCAGTTCTTC.

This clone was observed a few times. The CDR3 nucleotides read TGTGCCAGTAGTGGAGGGGTTCGTCAGCCCCAGCATTTT. Encoded protein: CASSGGVRQPQHF. The chain recombines TRBV19 with TRBJ1-5; D is perhaps TRBD1 (5 bases). The CDR3 sequence is 13 residues long. Germline lookup yields CDR1 LNHDA and CDR2 SQIVND (reference sequence). V was clipped by 5 bases and J by 6 bases, with 11 bases between them.

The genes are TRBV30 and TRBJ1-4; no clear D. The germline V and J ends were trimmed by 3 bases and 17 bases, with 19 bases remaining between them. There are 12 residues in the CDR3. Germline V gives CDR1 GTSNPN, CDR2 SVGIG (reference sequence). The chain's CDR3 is CAWRAPGRGLFF. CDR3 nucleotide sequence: TGTGCCTGGAGAGCCCCAGGCCGGGGTCTATTTTTT.

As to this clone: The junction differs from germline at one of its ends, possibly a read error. The CDR3 protein is CASSGSPWAGASPF. In DNA, the CDR3 is TGTGCCAGCAGTGGGTCCCCTTGGGCGGGAGCATCCCCCTTC. The chain couples TRBV28 to TRBJ2-7, with 7 positions matching TRBD2. This CDR3 region has 14 residues. Germline V lookup: CDR1 MDHEN, CDR2 SYDVKM.

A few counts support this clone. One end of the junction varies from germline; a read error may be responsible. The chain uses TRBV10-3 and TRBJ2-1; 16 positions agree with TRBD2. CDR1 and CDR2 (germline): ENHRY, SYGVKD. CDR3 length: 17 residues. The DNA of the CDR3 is TGTGCCAGCAGTTCCGAGGGACTAGCGGGAGGGGGCAATGAGCAGTTCTTC. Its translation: CASSSEGLAGGGNEQFF.

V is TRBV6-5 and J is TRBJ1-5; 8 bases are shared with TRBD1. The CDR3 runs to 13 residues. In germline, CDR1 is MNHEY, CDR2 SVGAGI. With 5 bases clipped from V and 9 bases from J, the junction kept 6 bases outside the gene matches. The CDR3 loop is CASSPGGGTPQHF. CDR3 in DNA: TGTGCCAGCAGTCCAGGGGGCGGAACGCCCCAGCATTTT.